Shown below are 31 T cell receptor beta chains from a single sample sequenced in a study of cytomegalovirus exposure and HLA in healthy donors. The repertoire was sequenced with immunoSEQ multiplex PCR; TCRdb's copy has only in-frame clones and lacks some. Among roughly 200,000 clones listed, 80% to 85% were seen once. Source material: PBMCs. Receptors were obtained from a young woman in good health and CMV-seropositive.

This clone was seen only once. CDR3 coding DNA: TGTGCCAGCAGCCAAGATGGTCGTGGGACTAGATACAATGAGCAGTTCTTC. Translated, it gives CASSQDGRGTRYNEQFF. The chain has TRBV4-2 and TRBJ2-1; 8 positions match TRBD2. The CDR3 is 17 residues long. Germline V gene sequence: CDR1 LGHNA, CDR2 YNFKEQ. Trimming at V came to 0 bases and at J to 4 bases, leaving 8 bases not matched to a gene.

This clone has just one count. The V and J genes are TRBV7-9 and TRBJ2-7, with 9 bases lining up with TRBD1. V was pared by 7 bases and J by 6 bases, with 13 bases of the junction left unmatched. There are 15 residues in the CDR3. Germline V lookup: CDR1 SEHNR, CDR2 FQNEAQ (reference sequence). CDR3 DNA: TGTGCCAGCAATGGCCCAACAGGGGGCTTTCGCGAGCAGTACTTC. Amino acids: CASNGPTGGFREQYF.

In its sample, this clone was seen once. V and J are TRBV6-5 and TRBJ1-2; the D gene is possibly TRBD1 (5 bases). The CDR3 has 15 amino acids. The ends were cut back, 1 base at V and 5 bases at J, with 14 bases in the middle. Germline lookup yields CDR1 MNHEY and CDR2 SVGAGI. Here the CDR3 DNA reads TGTGCCAGCAGTTACTATGGACAAGACAAGTATGGCTACACCTTC. Translated: CASSYYGQDKYGYTF.

The rearrangement links TRBV5-1 to TRBJ2-1; 8 nucleotides line up with TRBD2. The V gene end was trimmed by 4 bases and the J gene end by 7 bases; junction bases not matched to a gene: 10. CDR1 is SGHRS, CDR2 YFSETQ, per germline. This CDR3 has 15 amino acids. The CDR3 reads CASSLAGGSINEQFF. Written as DNA, the CDR3 is TGCGCCAGCAGCCTGGCGGGGGGCTCTATTAATGAGCAGTTCTTC.

This rearrangement joins TRBV19 to TRBJ1-1; 8 nucleotides align to TRBD1. V shed 5 bases, J shed 5 bases, and the junction held 10 bases outside the gene matches. The CDR3 is 15 residues long. CDR1 and CDR2 (germline): LNHDA, SQIVND (reference sequence). CDR3 DNA sequence: TGTGCCAGTAGTTACTCGACAGGGGTCGGGACTGAAGCTTTCTTT. Amino acids: CASSYSTGVGTEAFF.

V is TRBV5-1 and J is TRBJ1-6; 9 bases fit TRBD1. Trimming removed 0 bases from V and 10 bases from J; junction bases left unmatched: 5. This CDR3 has 15 amino acids. Germline loops: CDR1 SGHRS, CDR2 YFSETQ. The CDR3: CASSLEGTGNSPLHF. The CDR3 coding sequence is TGCGCCAGCAGCTTGGAAGGGACAGGGAACTCACCCCTCCACTTT.

The genes are TRBV25-1 and TRBJ1-1, with D tentatively TRBD1 (6 bases). Trimming took 6 bases from V and 4 from J, leaving 18 bases between them. The CDR3 loop spans 15 amino acids. The germline V gene encodes CDR1 MGHDK and CDR2 SYGVNS. CDR3 residues: CASSVTGRSSTEAFF. CDR3 nucleotides: TGTGCCAGCAGCGTGACAGGCCGATCGAGCACTGAAGCTTTCTTT.

The chain links TRBV27 to TRBJ2-3; D unresolved. The length of the CDR3 is 11 residues. V lost 3 bases and J 4 bases, leaving 2 bases between the germline ends. Germline V gives CDR1 MNHEY, CDR2 SMNVEV (reference sequence). The CDR3 reads CASSFSDTQYF. In nucleotides, the CDR3 is TGTGCCAGCAGTTTCTCAGATACGCAGTATTTT.

V gene TRBV4-1 combines with J gene TRBJ1-1; D gene unclear. Germline CDR1 MGHRA, CDR2 YSYEKL. V was trimmed by 1 base and J by 5 bases, leaving 17 bases between them. The CDR3 has 16 residues. The CDR3 sequence: CASSQGISGPSTEAFF. The CDR3, as DNA: TGCGCCAGCAGCCAAGGTATATCAGGTCCGAGTACTGAAGCTTTCTTT.

CDR3 coding DNA: TGTGCCAGCAGTGAACCGACATACGGGGAGCTGTTTTTT. Translating gives CASSEPTYGELFF. The chain has TRBV6-1 and TRBJ2-2, with unresolved D. Trimming shortened V by 2 bases and J by 7 bases, and 8 bases separated the two germline ends. The germline V gene has CDR1 MNHNS and CDR2 SASEGT. The CDR3 contains 13 residues.

Remarks on this clone: One end of the junction is discordant with germline, which a read error may explain. V and J are TRBV7-9 and TRBJ2-1, with D maybe TRBD2 (6 bases). The germline V gene encodes CDR1 SEHNR and CDR2 FQNEAQ (reference sequence). The CDR3 spans 13 residues. The CDR3 region has the DNA TGTGCCCGCAGCTTAGCCCCGGGAGCTGAGCAGTTCTTC. Its protein product is CARSLAPGAEQFF.

This clone was observed a single time. The V gene is TRBV19, the J gene TRBJ1-1; 7 nucleotides line up with TRBD1. The CDR3 length is 13 residues. After removal of 6 bases from V and 6 bases from J, the junction contained 7 bases not matched to a gene. CDR1 and CDR2 from the germline V gene are LNHDA and SQIVND (reference sequence). The chain's CDR3 is CASRPDRVAEAFF. For the CDR3, the DNA is TGTGCCAGTAGGCCCGACAGGGTTGCTGAAGCTTTCTTT.

V is TRBV12-5 and J is TRBJ1-1; 12 positions agree with TRBD1. Germline V gives CDR1 LGHNT, CDR2 FRNRAP. The CDR3 has 15 residues. With V trimmed by 1 base and J by 4 bases, 1 base remained unmatched. In DNA form, the CDR3 reads TGTGCTAGTGGTTTGGGGGGACAGGGGGCCACTGAAGCTTTCTTT. As protein: CASGLGGQGATEAFF.

This clone was recorded once. This chain connects TRBV6-6 to TRBJ1-4; the D gene is possibly TRBD1 (6 bases). The V end lost 2 bases, the J end lost 3 bases, and 10 bases lay between the germline ends. The CDR3 totals 15 residues. Germline CDR1 and CDR2: MNHNY and SVGAGI (reference sequence). As DNA, the CDR3 is TGTGCCAGCAGTTACCAGGGGAAGGCTAATGAAAAACTGTTTTTT. Its translation: CASSYQGKANEKLFF.

The CDR3 reads CASSLHEAQYF. The CDR3 DNA reads TGTGCCAGCAGTCTCCACGAGGCCCAGTACTTC. The rearrangement joins TRBV7-8 to TRBJ2-5; D is ambiguous. The CDR3 has 11 residues. Germline V lookup: CDR1 SGHVS, CDR2 FQNEAQ. V gave up 6 bases and J gave up 9 bases, with 11 bases separating them.

CDR3 sequence reads: CASSTSGGPRNEQFF. As DNA, the CDR3 is TGCGCCAGCAGTACTAGCGGGGGACCCCGGAATGAGCAGTTCTTC. This chain links TRBV10-2 with TRBJ2-1; TRBD2 matches 11 bases. J was trimmed by 7 bases and V by 5 bases; bases with no gene match: 7. Germline V gene lookup returns CDR1 WSHSY and CDR2 SAAADI. The CDR3 contains 15 residues.

This chain links TRBV7-7 with TRBJ2-3, with D maybe TRBD2 (6 bases). Germline loops: CDR1 SSHAT, CDR2 FNYEAQ (reference sequence). CDR3 length equals 14 residues. The germline V and J ends were trimmed by 5 bases and 1 base, with 10 bases remaining between them. CDR3 sequence: CASSPSGGTDTQYF. CDR3 nucleotide sequence: TGTGCCAGCAGCCCCTCGGGGGGCACAGATACGCAGTATTTT.

The chain employs TRBV7-2 and TRBJ2-3; the match to TRBD2 covers 8 bases. The germline CDR1 and CDR2 sequences are SGHTA and FQGNSA. The CDR3 sequence is 16 residues long. V shed 5 bases, J shed 1 base, and the junction held 8 bases outside the gene matches. In DNA, the CDR3 is TGTGCCAGCAGCCTGATGGCGGGGGGAGGCACAGATACGCAGTATTTT. Residues: CASSLMAGGGTDTQYF.

The chain links TRBV7-9 to TRBJ1-2, with 7 positions matching TRBD1. The germline CDR1 and CDR2 sequences are SEHNR and FQNEAQ (reference sequence). V was pared by 5 bases and J by 5 bases, with 8 bases of the junction left unmatched. This CDR3 region has 14 residues. The DNA for the CDR3 is TGTGCCAGCAGCGATTTACAGGGGAATTATGGCTACACCTTC. It is translated as CASSDLQGNYGYTF.

This clone has a single count. The rearrangement uses TRBV9 and TRBJ1-1; 8 bases match TRBD1. The CDR3 covers 14 residues. The trim removed 0 bases at V and 10 bases at J, leaving 8 bases unmatched. CDR1 and CDR2 (germline): SGDLS, YYNGEE. Written as DNA, the CDR3 is TGTGCCAGCAGCGTAGGGGGGATCGGGACAGGAGCTTTCTTT. Protein: CASSVGGIGTGAFF.

The CDR3: CATKDREHSPLHF. CDR3 nucleotides: TGTGCCACTAAGGACAGGGAACATTCACCCCTCCACTTT. This chain connects TRBV19 to TRBJ1-6; TRBD1 matches at 8 bases. CDR1 LNHDA and CDR2 SQIVND come from the germline V gene (reference sequence). Unmatched junction bases numbered 7, after V lost 10 bases and J lost 8 bases. This CDR3 has 13 amino acids.

The chain has TRBV18 and TRBJ1-6, with D possibly matching TRBD1 (5 bases). The CDR3 extends over 17 amino acids. Germline CDR1 is KGHSH and CDR2 is LQKENI. The ends were cut back, 5 bases at V and 4 bases at J, with 18 bases in the middle. The CDR3, as DNA: TGTGCCAGCTCAACAACGTCGGGGGGTTCTTATAATTCACCCCTCCACTTT. As protein: CASSTTSGGSYNSPLHF.

The J gene is TRBJ1-6, the V gene TRBV10-3; D is perhaps TRBD1 (6 bases). V gave up 6 bases and J gave up 10 bases, with 13 bases separating them. The CDR3 runs 13 residues. The germline V gene encodes CDR1 ENHRY and CDR2 SYGVKD. CDR3 in amino acids: CAISDRTLSPLHF. CDR3 sequence (DNA): TGTGCCATCAGCGACAGGACTTTGTCACCCCTCCACTTT.

This chain connects TRBV19 to TRBJ1-5; D is perhaps TRBD1 (5 bases). CDR3 length equals 17 residues. Germline V gene data show CDR1 as LNHDA and CDR2 as SQIVND (reference sequence). Trimming shortened V by 3 bases and J by 0 bases, and 15 bases separated the two germline ends. CDR3 protein: CASSMRGPDYSNQPQHF. In DNA, the CDR3 is TGTGCCAGTAGTATGCGGGGCCCGGACTATAGCAATCAGCCCCAGCATTTT.

This chain uses TRBV6-1 with TRBJ2-1; 16 positions match TRBD2. Germline V CDR1 and CDR2: MNHNS, SASEGT. There are 17 residues in the CDR3. The J segment lost 3 bases and the V segment lost 4 bases, leaving 3 bases of the junction unmatched. The CDR3 bases are TGTGCCAGCAGTGGTGGGACTAGCGGGGGGGTCTACAATGAGCAGTTCTTC. Amino acids: CASSGGTSGGVYNEQFF.

The rearrangement links TRBV11-2 to TRBJ1-2, with D uncertain. V shed 5 bases and J shed 8 bases, with 18 bases lying between them. The CDR3 is 14 residues long. Germline V gives CDR1 SGHAT, CDR2 FQNNGV. CDR3 DNA sequence: TGTGCCAGCAGCCAGCGGGGAAGGGAATACGGCTACACCTTC. Encoded protein: CASSQRGREYGYTF.

The chain combines TRBV27 with TRBJ1-1, with 10 bases fitting TRBD1. This CDR3 spans 16 amino acids. The J segment lost 3 bases and the V segment lost 5 bases, leaving 9 bases of the junction unmatched. The germline gives CDR1 MNHEY, CDR2 SMNVEV (reference sequence). The CDR3 reads CASSAGTGDPYTEAFF. Written as DNA, the CDR3 is TGTGCCAGCAGTGCCGGGACAGGGGACCCTTACACTGAAGCTTTCTTT.

V gene TRBV10-3 combines with J gene TRBJ1-3; 7 nucleotides agree with TRBD1. The CDR3 contains 16 residues. With V trimmed by 2 bases and J by 0 bases, 4 bases remained unmatched. Germline V gives CDR1 ENHRY, CDR2 SYGVKD. The chain's CDR3 is CAISETRDSSGNTIYF. CDR3 DNA sequence: TGTGCCATCAGTGAGACGAGGGACAGCTCTGGAAACACCATATATTTT.

This chain uses TRBV7-3 with TRBJ2-3; TRBD1 agrees at 8 bases. The length of the CDR3 is 14 residues. Germline V gives CDR1 SGHTA, CDR2 FQGTGA. Losses at the gene ends were 5 bases for V and 4 bases for J; bases not matched to a gene: 5. CDR3 sequence: CASSPGQAPDTQYF. CDR3 DNA: TGTGCCAGCAGCCCGGGACAGGCTCCAGATACGCAGTATTTT.

V is TRBV18 and J is TRBJ1-2; D is possibly TRBD1 (6 bases). Germline V gene sequence: CDR1 KGHSH, CDR2 LQKENI. CDR3 length: 12 residues. Trimming shortened V by 3 bases and J by 4 bases, and 6 bases separated the two germline ends. This CDR3 reads CASSPTGYGYTF. The CDR3 coding sequence is TGTGCCAGCTCACCGACAGGCTATGGCTACACCTTC. Full variable domain (outside the CDR3, taken from reference TRBV18 and TRBJ1-2): NAGVMQNPRHLVRRRGQEARLRCSPMKGHSHVYWYRQLPEEGLKFMVYLQKENIIDESGMPKERFSAEFPKEGPSILRIQQVVRGDSAAYFCASSPTGYGYTFGSGTRLTVV.

This clone has only a few counts. The chain employs TRBV6-5 and TRBJ1-6; D remains ambiguous. V lost 6 bases and J 13 bases, leaving 19 bases between the germline ends. Germline CDR1 reads MNHEY; CDR2 reads SVGAGI. The CDR3 runs 14 residues. CDR3: CASSRLPQADPLHF. The CDR3 DNA reads TGTGCCAGCAGCCGCCTTCCCCAGGCCGACCCCCTCCACTTT.